This TCR beta chain was identified in a study of T cells in Graves' hyperthyroidism and ophthalmopathy. Per the germline V gene, CDR1 is SQVTM and CDR2 is ANQGSEA. V lost 6 bases and J 0 bases, leaving 11 bases between the germline ends. This CDR3 is 13 amino acids long. The source material, RNA transcripts, was used to amplify TCR beta CDR3 regions. First-round RT-PCR of the TCR CDR3 relied on the HTBI primer set. TCRdb re-called the multiplex PCR reads with MiXCR, one entry per CDR3 protein. The profile shows about 500,000 distinct CDR3 sequences, over 13% of them singletons. Cells are PBMCs isolated from 10 ml of fresh blood.

What was sequenced was blood. This chain uses TRBV29-1 with TRBJ1-2; no reliable D call. The receptor's source is a woman aged 18-29 years with Graves' hyperthyroidism. The CDR3 DNA reads TGCAGCGTAAAGGGAGGGCCTAACTATGGCTACACCTTC. Translation gives CSVKGGPNYGYTF.